Following are 29 T cell receptor beta chains from one sample sequenced in a study of cytomegalovirus exposure and HLA in healthy donors. Vbeta (60) and Jbeta (13) primers were used in the PCR. The table came from immunoSEQ multiplex PCR; TCRdb's copy has only in-frame clones and leaves some out. The sample shows about 210,000 clones, just under 80% of them seen only once. Specimen: PBMCs. These TCRs come from a boy between 5 and 17 years old in good health and CMV-seronegative.

CDR3 DNA: TGTGCCAGCAGCGTAGGGCTAGCGGGGAACACCGGGGAGCTGTTTTTT. Translating gives CASSVGLAGNTGELFF. V usage is TRBV9 and J usage is TRBJ2-2; 8 bases align to TRBD2. Germline V gene lookup returns CDR1 SGDLS and CDR2 YYNGEE. This CDR3 is 16 amino acids long. V shed 0 bases and J 1 base; nucleotides not matched to a gene: 2. Looking up the rest from reference TRBV9 and TRBJ2-2 gives the full variable domain: DSGVTQTPKHLITATGQRVTLRCSPRSGDLSVYWYQQSLDQGLQFLIQYYNGEERAKGNILERFSAQQFPDLHSELNLSSLELGDSALYFCASSVGLAGNTGELFFGEGSRLTVL.

CDR3 loop: CASSNGNTIYF. The CDR3, as DNA: TGTGCCAGCAGCAATGGAAACACCATATATTTT. The rearrangement uses TRBV6-1 and TRBJ1-3, with D unresolved. V dropped 6 bases and J dropped 3 bases, with 3 bases sitting between them. Germline CDR1 reads MNHNS; CDR2 reads SASEGT. This CDR3 contains 11 residues.

The genes are TRBV5-4 and TRBJ1-1, with 8 bases aligning to TRBD1. J lost 4 bases, V lost 6 bases, and 17 bases had no gene match. The V gene's germline CDR1 is SGHNT and CDR2 YYREEE (reference sequence). The CDR3 covers 17 residues. The CDR3 is CASNPGRGLKAGTEAFF. The CDR3 DNA reads as TGTGCCAGCAACCCAGGCAGGGGGCTAAAAGCGGGCACTGAAGCTTTCTTT.

The gene calls are TRBV7-6 and TRBJ2-5; 7 positions match TRBD2. CDR1 and CDR2 (germline): SGHVS, FNYEAQ. The CDR3 loop spans 13 amino acids. V was clipped by 5 bases and J by 7 bases; unmatched bases: 7. This CDR3 is CASSTTSEGTQYF. The CDR3 DNA reads TGTGCCAGCAGCACCACTAGCGAGGGGACCCAGTACTTC.

This rearrangement joins TRBV19 to TRBJ2-5, with TRBD2 matching over 8 bases. Germline lookup yields CDR1 LNHDA and CDR2 SQIVND (reference sequence). The CDR3 sequence is 15 residues long. The trim removed 3 bases at V and 1 base at J, leaving 4 bases unmatched. CDR3 nucleotides: TGTGCCAGTAGTATGTCGGGAGGGGCCCAAGAGACCCAGTACTTC. Its translation is CASSMSGGAQETQYF.

The gene calls are TRBV30 and TRBJ2-5, with 11 nucleotides matching TRBD1. The CDR3 contains 14 residues. Trimming took 5 bases from V and 0 from J; bases not matched to a gene: 2. Germline V gene data show CDR1 as GTSNPN and CDR2 as SVGIG (reference sequence). The CDR3 DNA follows: TGTGCCTGGGGGACAGGGGGGTACCAAGAGACCCAGTACTTC. Amino acids: CAWGTGGYQETQYF.

J is TRBJ1-1 and V is TRBV6-1, with 7 positions matching TRBD1. The CDR3 has 13 amino acids. The junction had 8 bases not matched to a gene; V was cut back by 6 bases and J by 7 bases. Germline V gene lookup returns CDR1 MNHNS and CDR2 SASEGT. The DNA for the CDR3 is TGTGCCAGCAGACCAGGGGGTAGTAATGAAGCTTTCTTT. Translation: CASRPGGSNEAFF.

This clone has a handful of counts. Here the CDR3 reads CASSSHRDNTEAFF. The CDR3 bases are TGCGCCAGCAGCTCTCACAGGGACAACACTGAAGCTTTCTTT. The V call is TRBV5-1, the J call TRBJ1-1; perhaps TRBD1 as D (6 bases). This CDR3 is built from 14 residues. Germline lookup yields CDR1 SGHRS and CDR2 YFSETQ. With 3 bases removed from V and 2 bases from J, the gap between germline ends came to 11 bases.

V is TRBV9 and J is TRBJ2-3; 7 nucleotides match TRBD2. The CDR3 extends over 15 amino acids. CDR1 is SGDLS, CDR2 YYNGEE, per germline. Germline trimming cut 0 bases from V and 8 bases from J; bases unmatched to any gene: 9. DNA of the CDR3: TGTGCCAGCAGCGTAGATGGAGGGAGGGCCGGTACGCAGTATTTT. Translated: CASSVDGGRAGTQYF.

The rearrangement uses TRBV7-6 and TRBJ2-7; D is perhaps TRBD1 (5 bases). CDR3 length: 16 residues. Germline lookup yields CDR1 SGHVS and CDR2 FNYEAQ. V was shortened by 2 bases and J by 7 bases, with 21 bases between the two germline ends. The CDR3 sequence: CASSLQGGDHVGEQYF. The CDR3 DNA reads TGTGCCAGCAGCTTACAGGGTGGAGACCACGTCGGGGAGCAGTACTTC.

The chain recombines TRBV6-6 with TRBJ1-5; the match to TRBD1 covers 7 bases. Looked up from germline, CDR1 is MNHNY and CDR2 is SVGAGI (reference sequence). This CDR3 comprises 16 residues. The V and J ends lost 8 bases and 0 bases, in that order; junction bases with no gene match: 10. CDR3 sequence: CASVGPGQYSNQPQHF. DNA of the CDR3: TGTGCCAGCGTGGGTCCGGGACAGTATAGCAATCAGCCCCAGCATTTT.

A single count supports this clone. This chain joins TRBV13 and TRBJ1-1; 7 nucleotides match TRBD1. The CDR3 is made up of 12 amino acids. Trimming at V came to 6 bases and at J to 5 bases, leaving 3 bases not matched to a gene. From germline, CDR1 is PRHDT and CDR2 FYEKMQ (reference sequence). The CDR3 sequence: CASRWGQTEAFF. Written as DNA, the CDR3 is TGTGCCAGCAGGTGGGGACAGACTGAAGCTTTCTTT.

The chain links TRBV27 to TRBJ1-1; the D gene is possibly TRBD1 (6 bases). Germline V gene lookup returns CDR1 MNHEY and CDR2 SMNVEV (reference sequence). There are 13 residues in the CDR3. V dropped 7 bases and J dropped 3 bases, with 12 bases sitting between them. DNA of the CDR3: TGTGCCAGCACCGCGGGGGGCGACACTGAAGCTTTCTTT. Translating it yields CASTAGGDTEAFF.

The genes are TRBV30 and TRBJ1-1; D might be TRBD1 (6 bases). The CDR3 is 15 residues long. V lost 3 bases and J 0 bases, leaving 14 bases between the germline ends. Per germline, CDR1 GTSNPN and CDR2 SVGIG (reference sequence). In DNA form, the CDR3 reads TGTGCCTGGAGGGGACGGGGGGGCCTGAACACTGAAGCTTTCTTT. It translates to CAWRGRGGLNTEAFF.

The CDR3 DNA sequence: TGTGCCAGCAGTTACACATCGACCTACGAGCAGTACTTC. Translated, it gives CASSYTSTYEQYF. V is TRBV6-5 and J is TRBJ2-7; D gene unclear. The length of the CDR3 is 13 residues. In germline, CDR1 is MNHEY, CDR2 SVGAGI. V lost 2 bases and J 2 bases, leaving 7 bases between the germline ends.

The chain carries TRBV7-2 and TRBJ2-7; D remains unclear. The J call may not be correct, given that the DNA end is closer to TRBJ2-1. The V gene's germline CDR1 is SGHTA and CDR2 FQGNSA. The CDR3 consists of 16 residues. CDR3: CASSRRGQLRGDEQFF. The CDR3, as DNA: TGTGCCAGCAGCCGCCGAGGCCAGCTCCGCGGAGATGAGCAGTTCTTC.

The rearrangement uses TRBV6-1 and TRBJ2-1; TRBD2 agrees at 9 bases. The CDR3 loop spans 13 amino acids. Germline V gene data show CDR1 as MNHNS and CDR2 as SASEGT. V trimming: 1 base; J trimming: 15 bases; junction bases outside the gene matches: 7. This CDR3 is CASSEVWGLALFF. The DNA for the CDR3 is TGTGCCAGCAGTGAAGTCTGGGGACTAGCCCTGTTCTTC.

The chain couples TRBV4-1 to TRBJ2-5; tentatively, D is TRBD1 (6 bases). The J call is in doubt because the DNA end fits TRBJ2-7 better. The germline V gene has CDR1 MGHRA and CDR2 YSYEKL. The CDR3 is made up of 15 amino acids. The CDR3 nucleotides are TGCGCCAGCAGCCAAAGGGACACTGGGGCCTACGAGCAGTACTTC. This sequence encodes CASSQRDTGAYEQYF.

The chain employs TRBV11-3 and TRBJ1-1; D uncertain. V was clipped by 1 base and J by 1 base, with 10 bases between them. Germline V gene sequence: CDR1 SGHNT, CDR2 YENEEA. The CDR3 has 15 residues. The CDR3 sequence is CASSLAMGGNTEAFF. In DNA form, the CDR3 reads TGTGCCAGCAGCTTAGCTATGGGAGGGAACACTGAAGCTTTCTTT. Drawing the rest from reference TRBV11-3 and TRBJ1-1, the complete variable domain is EAGVVQSPRYKIIEKKQPVAFWCNPISGHNTLYWYLQNLGQGPELLIRYENEEAVDDSQLPKDRFSAERLKGVDSTLKIQPAELGDSAVYLCASSLAMGGNTEAFFGQGTRLTVV.

This clone was counted once. CDR3 in DNA: TGTGCCAGTAGTTTCCCAGGGGACAATGAGCAGTTCTTC. This codes for CASSFPGDNEQFF. The chain links TRBV19 to TRBJ2-1; D perhaps matches TRBD1 (6 bases). CDR1 is LNHDA, CDR2 SQIVND, per germline (reference sequence). The CDR3 sequence is 13 residues long. Deletions cut 5 bases from V and 5 bases from J, with 10 bases between.

The V gene is TRBV2, the J gene TRBJ1-1; the D is unclear. Per the germline V gene, CDR1 is SNHLY and CDR2 is FYNNEI. The CDR3 loop spans 11 amino acids. Trimming removed 2 bases at V and 4 bases at J, with 2 bases between. The CDR3 DNA sequence: TGTGCCAGCAGTGAACGCACTGAAGCTTTCTTT. This codes for CASSERTEAFF. Full variable domain (rest looked up from reference TRBV2 and TRBJ1-1): EPEVTQTPSHQVTQMGQEVILRCVPISNHLYFYWYRQILGQKVEFLVSFYNNEISEKSEIFDDQFSVERPDGSNFTLKIRSTKLEDSAMYFCASSERTEAFFGQGTRLTVV.

The rearrangement joins TRBV5-1 to TRBJ2-1; D unresolved. V was shortened by 3 bases and J by 8 bases, with 12 bases between the two germline ends. This CDR3 has 13 amino acids. Germline V lookup: CDR1 SGHRS, CDR2 YFSETQ. The CDR3 spells CASSSLVADEQFF. CDR3 DNA: TGCGCCAGCAGCTCCTTGGTGGCGGATGAGCAGTTCTTC.

The V gene is TRBV2, the J gene TRBJ1-4; 8 nucleotides line up with TRBD1. V was pared by 6 bases and J by 8 bases, with 8 bases of the junction left unmatched. The germline V gene encodes CDR1 SNHLY and CDR2 FYNNEI. The CDR3 runs 14 residues. CDR3 region: CASRATGGDEKLFF. CDR3 DNA sequence: TGTGCCAGCAGAGCCACAGGGGGGGACGAAAAACTGTTTTTT. Complete variable domain (other parts from reference TRBV2 and TRBJ1-4): EPEVTQTPSHQVTQMGQEVILRCVPISNHLYFYWYRQILGQKVEFLVSFYNNEISEKSEIFDDQFSVERPDGSNFTLKIRSTKLEDSAMYFCASRATGGDEKLFFGSGTQLSVL.

This clone was seen a few times. This rearrangement joins TRBV7-8 to TRBJ1-3; D is perhaps TRBD1 (6 bases). Germline V gives CDR1 SGHVS, CDR2 FQNEAQ. This CDR3 has 16 residues. V was clipped by 4 bases and J by 2 bases, with 15 bases between them. The CDR3 nucleotides are TGTGCCAGCAGCTCTAGAGTGGGGGCGGCTGGAAACACCATATATTTT. It translates to CASSSRVGAAGNTIYF.

The rearrangement uses TRBV5-6 and TRBJ1-6; 8 bases are a match to TRBD1. The length of the CDR3 is 16 residues. Germline loops: CDR1 SGHDT, CDR2 YYEEEE. The J segment lost 4 bases and the V segment lost 1 base, leaving 4 bases of the junction unmatched. CDR3 protein: CASSLYRGGYNSPLHF. CDR3 nucleotide sequence: TGTGCCAGCAGCTTGTACAGGGGGGGTTATAATTCACCCCTCCACTTT.

V usage is TRBV18 and J usage is TRBJ2-7; 8 bases line up with TRBD1. The V gene end was trimmed by 3 bases and the J gene end by 0 bases; junction bases not matched to a gene: 7. Germline-derived CDR1 and CDR2 are KGHSH and LQKENI. This CDR3 is built from 16 residues. The CDR3 DNA follows: TGTGCCAGCTCACCCTCGCCGGGACAGGTCTCCTACGAGCAGTACTTC. Encoded protein: CASSPSPGQVSYEQYF.

The chain links TRBV7-2 to TRBJ1-6; possibly TRBD1 for D (6 bases). Trimming cost V 1 base and J 6 bases, with 13 bases left between them. This CDR3 comprises 16 residues. Germline V lookup: CDR1 SGHTA, CDR2 FQGNSA. The CDR3 sequence: CASSLGTGLGNSPLHF. The CDR3 region has the DNA TGTGCCAGCAGCTTAGGCACAGGGTTGGGTAATTCACCCCTCCACTTT.

This clone was detected a few times. V usage is TRBV5-8 and J usage is TRBJ2-7; 8 bases are a match to TRBD2. Germline CDR1 is SGHTS and CDR2 is YDEGEE. CDR3 size: 15 residues. J lost 0 bases, V lost 4 bases, and 6 bases had no gene match. CDR3 in amino acids: CASSRLAHSSYEQYF. The CDR3 coding sequence is TGTGCCAGCAGCCGACTAGCGCATAGCTCCTACGAGCAGTACTTC.

The chain combines TRBV15 with TRBJ1-5, with D maybe TRBD1 (5 bases). Germline loops: CDR1 LNHNV, CDR2 YYDKDF (reference sequence). The CDR3 is 16 residues long. The germline V and J ends were trimmed by 2 bases and 4 bases, with 15 bases remaining between them. This CDR3 reads CATSRLPGGGNQPQHF. In nucleotides, the CDR3 is TGTGCCACCAGCAGACTACCCGGGGGGGGTAATCAGCCCCAGCATTTT.